This T cell receptor (beta chain) originates from a study of blood T cell repertoires in COVID-19. At the level of the study: The analysed material was cDNA or gDNA that came from T cells, B-cell-depleted T cells, or PBMCs.

The CDR3 covers 10 residues. The germline gives CDR1 SQVTM, CDR2 ANQGSEA. V dropped 2 bases and J dropped 7 bases, with 5 bases sitting between them. Profiling relied on immunoSEQ multiplex PCR, and the TCRdb table lists in-frame clones only, not all of them. The table has more than 150,000 clones, roughly 80% seen once. This chain joins TRBV29-1 and TRBJ2-5, with a weak D call TRBD2 (5 bases). The sample taken for sequencing was peripheral blood. The sequence was obtained from a man younger than 35 with active or convalescent COVID-19. CDR3 DNA sequence: TGCAGCGTTGAAAGCGGGACCCAGTACTTC. Translation: CSVESGTQYF.